This TCR beta chain was profiled in a study of vaccination and CD4 T cells after COVID-19. Looking at the study overall: The post-vaccine samples came a median roughly 70 days after dose two (range 14 to 241).

The Oncomine TCR Beta short-read assay sequenced DNA from cultured CD4+ T cells. One entry per CDR3 protein, called by TCRdb with MiXCR from the PCR reads. The data show some 20,000 distinct CDR3 sequences, 31% seen once. A note on this clonotype: Its antigen is unidentified.

Sample treatment: approximately nine-day PBMC culture with coronavirus spike peptide pools or control peptides (ViraFEST assay). The CDR3 runs 15 residues. Germline CDR1 is SGHAT and CDR2 is FQNNGV. V was pared by 6 bases and J by 1 base, with 4 bases of the junction left unmatched. The receptor comes from a human donor with COVID-19. The genes are TRBV11-2 and TRBJ2-3; 10 positions agree with TRBD1. Sequencing was done on a sample of cultured CD4+ T cells from blood. CDR3 DNA sequence: TGTGCCAGCAGAAGGACAGGGGGAGGCACAGATACGCAGTATTTT. As protein: CASRRTGGGTDTQYF.